In its sample, the clone carrying this TCR beta chain was seen a few times. The antigen remains undetermined. Different DNA sequences within this sample yield the same CDR3. This sample was taken from a study of beta chain features in type 1 diabetes. V lost 1 base and J lost 0, with 7 bases in between. Germline loops: CDR1 KGHSH, CDR2 LQKENI. This CDR3 comprises 15 residues. Every bit of the isolated RNA underwent reverse transcription, so sequencing read expressed TCRB transcripts. Clones were read by immunoSEQ multiplex PCR, and TCRdb kept only the in-frame ones, dropping some. This table has a few hundred thousand clones, over 8.5% appearing once. Study-level results: Shorter TCRB CDR3s, moderately but significantly so, were found in Type 1 diabetes patients in all four CD4+ subsets.

The sequence was obtained from a man younger than 40 with type 1 diabetes. Sequencing input: central memory CD4+ T cells from blood. V and J are TRBV18 and TRBJ1-5, with D possibly being TRBD1 (5 bases). CDR3 in DNA: TGTGCCAGCTCACCACAGGGGAATAGCAATCAGCCCCAGCATTTT. Its protein product is CASSPQGNSNQPQHF.